This TCR beta chain was recovered during a study of shared clonotypes between healthy human individuals. Some clones are missing from TCRdb's copy, which holds only in-frame ones; the method was immunoSEQ multiplex PCR. The sample lists approximately 2,000,000 clones; about nine tenths were seen once. CDR3 length: 15 residues. Germline-derived CDR1 and CDR2 are MDHEN and SYDVKM. The ends lost 5 bases at V and 2 bases at J; junction bases unmatched: 9. CD4+ cells underwent separation, giving CD45RA+ naive and CD45RA-negative memory subsets. The V gene is TRBV28, the J gene TRBJ2-7; 7 bases align to TRBD2. Input material: naive CD4+ T cells from PBMCs. Subset: CD45RA+ positively selected. The clonotype originates from a man in his late teens or twenties in good health. Some clones in this sample may be carry-over from other donors' samples. In DNA form, the CDR3 reads TGTGCCAGCAGTAAGCAGACTAGCCTCACCTACGAGCAGTACTTC. It is translated as CASSKQTSLTYEQYF.